This TCR beta chain was identified in a study of CD8+ T cells in alopecia areata. Study-wide context: It was oral tofacitinib, at 5 to 10 mg twice daily, that treated patients received. Tofacitinib dosing lasted 6 to 18 months, which was then followed by 6 months off drug.

The CDR3 has 15 residues. Between the trimmed V and J ends, which lost 3 bases and 0 bases, there was a span of 12 bases. Germline CDR1 is KGHSH and CDR2 is LQKENI. The study team obtained lesional scalp punch biopsies and peripheral blood from alopecia areata patients. Reverse transcribed after extraction, RNA yielded cDNA as the sequencing template. Assay: immunoSEQ multiplex PCR; the TCRdb copy retains only in-frame clones and omits some. The sample has roughly 120,000 clones; more than 30% are singletons. The chain joins TRBV18 to TRBJ2-7; a possible D gene is TRBD2 (5 bases). Material: CD4+ T cells sorted from blood. This TCR came from a human donor with alopecia areata. CDR3 loop: CASSPPLRDSYEQYF. Here the CDR3 DNA reads TGTGCCAGCTCACCTCCTCTCCGGGACTCCTACGAGCAGTACTTC.